This is a list of T cell receptor beta chains from one sample in a study of CD8+ T cells in alopecia areata. Libraries were prepared by immunoSEQ multiplex PCR; TCRdb keeps only in-frame clonotypes and omits some of them. In the table there are 60,000 to 65,000 clones, 44% of which are singletons. The sequencing input was NKG2D-low CD8+ T cells sorted from blood. The receptors were gathered from a human donor with alopecia areata. CDR3s leave out the opening cysteine and the closing phenylalanine or tryptophan. Fields, in order: V gene, clone size, CDR3 protein. The size of a clone is reported for some rows only, either as once, few or many, or as a class for expanded clones.

>TRBV7-6|NA
ASSLGGQADEQY
>TRBV7-9|many
ASSDRDRGEEKLF
>TRBV2|few
ASRGTAYGYT
>TRBV28|once
ASKWKGAGGYT
>TRBV6-5|once
ASSYRLSPGELF
>TRBV5-6|few
ASSLEGGAKNIQY
>TRBV28|NA
ASSLGHRPYEQY
>TRBV4-3|few
ASSQDPPPGGRTSYEQY
>TRBV4-1|NA
ASSQGVGKLERQY
>TRBV30|NA
AWNDYEVYGYT
>TRBV7-2|few
ASSPSKSGHYGYT
>TRBV4-3|few
ASSSTGETQY
>TRBV7-8|few
ASSLPRETQY
>TRBV27|NA
ASSPQGRETQY
>TRBV29-1|NA
SVWADMNTEAF
>TRBV29-1|few
SAEGGLTEAF
>TRBV4-1|NA
ASSQATGGRYEQY
>TRBV6-5|NA
ASSYGAGYTEAF
>TRBV7-2|few
ASSLGQGAPEAF
>TRBV5-6|NA
ASSLSVPTSRRYEQY
>TRBV23-1|many
ASSQSSGAGELF
>TRBV7-2|NA
ASSLVGEGGQPQH
>TRBV23-1|NA
ASSQSSNRGSWEDTGELF
>TRBV4-3|few
ASSQPKSVEGYNEQF
>TRBV7-2|NA
ASSFGLQGPGSEQY
>TRBV4-1|few
ASSLGTGTDTQY
>TRBV4-3|few
ASSQDLPLAAETQY
>TRBV30|NA
AWSQMGSGF
>TRBV4-3|few
ASSQDRGGDRSTDTQY
>TRBV5-1|NA
ASSWEGLDLDTQY
>TRBV21-1|few
ASSTSNPRADEQY
>TRBV9|NA
ASSFRQGYSYNEQF
>TRBV14|few
ASSQFVSGSNYEQF
>TRBV29-1|few
SVETLVNTGELF
>TRBV7-9|few
ASSLRTQETQY
>TRBV28|few
ASSSVYNEQF
>TRBV19|NA
ASSSGSWNEQY
>TRBV29-1|few
SANSGTGTSGRSWEQF
>TRBV28|NA
ASSPLWANYGYT
>TRBV7-9|few
ASSFTNEQF
>TRBV28|NA
ASSFGLGAYEQY
>TRBV27|NA
ASSLLVGDTQY
>TRBV4-1|once
ASSQGLAAANEQF
>TRBV7-9|few
ASSPDTKVEQY
>TRBV4-1|NA
ASSPRSSDEQF
>TRBV11-3|NA
ASKLSETSEAF
>TRBV27|NA
ASSLWGGHEQY
>TRBV29-1|few
SVVGGAFFTDTQY
>TRBV4-1|few
ASSRSTDANYGYT
>TRBV29-1|NA
SAETGGYNEQF
>TRBV2|NA
ASRGNPYEQY
>TRBV28|few
ASSFQGGRYEQY
>TRBV7-8|NA
ASSLGVGVMQF
>TRBV29-1|few
SVDGASGGARAY
>TRBV13|NA
ASSSPRTGGYEQY
>TRBV7-9|few
ASSLQDPDPQETQY
>TRBV30|NA
AFWGQGANEQY
>TRBV15|few
ATSDTGAGNTIY
>TRBV29-1|NA
SVEQPDSYGYT
>TRBV5-1|few
ASSLRMQGLETQY